The T cell receptor (beta chain) under discussion was sequenced for a study of blood T cell repertoires in COVID-19. Looking at the study overall: The samples span acute and convalescent COVID-19 from the United States, Italy and Spain. From T cells, B-cell-depleted T cells, or PBMCs came the material, which was cDNA or gDNA.

Per the original data handling: Counts of nucleated cells, estimated from reference gene primer amplification, were obtained. This table comes from immunoSEQ multiplex PCR, and its TCRdb copy is limited to in-frame clones, with some not included. The V and J calls and clone size were taken over from that table, and D and trimming were inferred from the DNA. The sample lists 200,000 to 250,000 clones, around 88% occurring once. This clone turned up a few times. This CDR3 spans 14 amino acids. Trimming removed 5 bases from V and 7 bases from J, with 12 bases in between. CDR1 and CDR2 (germline): MNHEY, SMNVEV (reference sequence).

V gene TRBV27 combines with J gene TRBJ1-6; unclear D gene. Sample: peripheral blood. This receptor was identified in a man between 18 and 35 years old with active or convalescent COVID-19. CDR3 sequence reads: CASSPDPRNSPLHF. The CDR3 nucleotides are TGTGCCAGCAGTCCTGATCCGCGGAATTCACCCCTCCACTTT.